Here is one TCR beta chain with its context. Its antigen is unknown. The record has no base qualities; no much larger clone is one base away. This entry belongs to a study of siplizumab effects on memory and regulatory T cells (dated by TCRdb to the late 2010s). With regard to the full study: The effect of the anti-CD2 antibody siplizumab on alloreactive T-cell subsets was examined in allogeneic mixed lymphocyte reactions constructed from human PBMCs. The paper as a whole reports these results and caveats: Of the alloreactive CD4+ clones that could be mapped, the Treg-derived share averaged almost 70% with siplizumab compared with roughly 25% in control reactions. The cumulative frequency of alloreactive sequences traceable to unstimulated CD4+ memory T cells was significantly reduced by siplizumab. The suppressive function of proliferating Tregs from siplizumab cultures was not functionally confirmed. About 80-96% of proliferating CD4+ or CD8+ clones could not be given a naive or memory phenotype. Unstimulated naive T cells appeared to be more diverse than memory T cells, and naive cells seemed to make a substantial contribution to the alloresponse. Because sequences at frequencies below about 10^-5 were poorly captured, only a minor fraction of alloreactive clones could be mapped back to unstimulated subsets.

Sorted unstimulated T cells and proliferating T cells recovered from mixed lymphocyte reactions underwent TCRbeta CDR3 sequencing. Fresh whole blood from over 8 HLA-typed healthy donors was used to isolate PBMCs. Unstimulated CD4+ non-regulatory T cells were FACS-sorted to map the origin of alloreactive clones. CDR1 SGHDT and CDR2 YYEEEE are derived from the germline V gene. Relative to germline, V is missing 3 bases and J is missing 2 bases, with 6 bases of the junction outside any gene match. From cysteine to phenylalanine, the CDR3 is 17 amino acids long. Only CDR3 DNA is held: 51 bases, read in frame from base 1. The library was produced with the immunoSEQ multiplex PCR assay. Each sample had around 100,000 TCR templates assayed by the deep sequencing platform. Genomic DNA extracted from sorted T cells was used for TCRbeta CDR3 sequencing. The original methods were these. The R programming language was used for clonal analysis of TCRbeta CDR3 data. Alloreactive CD4+ and CD8+ clones were defined by comparing unstimulated samples with post-reaction CFSE-low samples. Regulatory or non-regulatory origin was assigned to alloreactive CD4+ clones by matching of sequences to sorted unstimulated Treg and non-Treg repertoires. Here the immuneACCESS table is served through TCRdb, limited to in-frame sequences with V and J called. Missing clones are a known gap in these copies; in checked studies unresolved V genes cover under half, and the rest lacks a known reason. The V and J calls and clone size are taken from that table; D and trimming were inferred from the DNA. The sample has about 100,000 clones on record, just under 95% of them singletons. Around 1.5% of the sample lies in the top ten.

The TCR comes from a human donor in good health. Specimen: non-Treg CD4+ T cells sorted from blood. What the cell subset or site label conveys for this sample: FACS-sorted unstimulated CD4+ non-regulatory T cells. This chain is built from TRBV5-6 and TRBJ2-1; TRBD2 matches 12 bases in the middle. The nucleotide sequence reads as follows: TGTGCCAGCAGCTATGACCGACTAGCGGGAGCCTACAATGAGCAGTTCTTC. Its protein product is CASSYDRLAGAYNEQFF. The CDR3 plus the reference TRBV5-6 and TRBJ2-1 genes for the other parts give the full variable domain: DAGVTQSPTHLIKTRGQQVTLRCSPKSGHDTVSWYQQALGQGPQFIFQYYEEEERQRGNFPDRFSGHQFPNYSSELNVNALLLGDSALYLCASSYDRLAGAYNEQFFGPGTRLTVL.